This TCR beta chain emerged from a study of CD8 T cells in ankylosing spondylitis. Remarks on this clonotype: The antigen is undetermined.

TCRdb called the 5' RACE reads again in MiXCR, with one record for every CDR3 protein. Of about 240,000 distinct CDR3 sequences in the sample, 8.6% are singletons; the top ten hold under 7.5%. The study's findings and limits: Both synovial fluid and blood in reactive arthritis had previously been reported to carry some motif variants. Disease-linked clones were CD8+ and relatively rare in peripheral blood. Significant enrichment of disease-linked clones was reported in matched ankylosing spondylitis synovial fluid.

Per the germline V gene, CDR1 is MGHRA and CDR2 is YSYEKL. The CDR3 extends over 15 amino acids. V shed 1 base and J shed 0 bases, with 7 bases lying between them. The sample was blood, either unsorted or a sorted T cell fraction (not recorded which). The chain carries TRBV4-1 and TRBJ2-4; D unresolved. This TCR came from a male donor with ankylosing spondylitis or in good health (not recorded which). DNA for the CDR3: TGCGCCAGCAGCCAAGGACCTATAGCCAAAAACATTCAGTACTTC. This sequence encodes CASSQGPIAKNIQYF.